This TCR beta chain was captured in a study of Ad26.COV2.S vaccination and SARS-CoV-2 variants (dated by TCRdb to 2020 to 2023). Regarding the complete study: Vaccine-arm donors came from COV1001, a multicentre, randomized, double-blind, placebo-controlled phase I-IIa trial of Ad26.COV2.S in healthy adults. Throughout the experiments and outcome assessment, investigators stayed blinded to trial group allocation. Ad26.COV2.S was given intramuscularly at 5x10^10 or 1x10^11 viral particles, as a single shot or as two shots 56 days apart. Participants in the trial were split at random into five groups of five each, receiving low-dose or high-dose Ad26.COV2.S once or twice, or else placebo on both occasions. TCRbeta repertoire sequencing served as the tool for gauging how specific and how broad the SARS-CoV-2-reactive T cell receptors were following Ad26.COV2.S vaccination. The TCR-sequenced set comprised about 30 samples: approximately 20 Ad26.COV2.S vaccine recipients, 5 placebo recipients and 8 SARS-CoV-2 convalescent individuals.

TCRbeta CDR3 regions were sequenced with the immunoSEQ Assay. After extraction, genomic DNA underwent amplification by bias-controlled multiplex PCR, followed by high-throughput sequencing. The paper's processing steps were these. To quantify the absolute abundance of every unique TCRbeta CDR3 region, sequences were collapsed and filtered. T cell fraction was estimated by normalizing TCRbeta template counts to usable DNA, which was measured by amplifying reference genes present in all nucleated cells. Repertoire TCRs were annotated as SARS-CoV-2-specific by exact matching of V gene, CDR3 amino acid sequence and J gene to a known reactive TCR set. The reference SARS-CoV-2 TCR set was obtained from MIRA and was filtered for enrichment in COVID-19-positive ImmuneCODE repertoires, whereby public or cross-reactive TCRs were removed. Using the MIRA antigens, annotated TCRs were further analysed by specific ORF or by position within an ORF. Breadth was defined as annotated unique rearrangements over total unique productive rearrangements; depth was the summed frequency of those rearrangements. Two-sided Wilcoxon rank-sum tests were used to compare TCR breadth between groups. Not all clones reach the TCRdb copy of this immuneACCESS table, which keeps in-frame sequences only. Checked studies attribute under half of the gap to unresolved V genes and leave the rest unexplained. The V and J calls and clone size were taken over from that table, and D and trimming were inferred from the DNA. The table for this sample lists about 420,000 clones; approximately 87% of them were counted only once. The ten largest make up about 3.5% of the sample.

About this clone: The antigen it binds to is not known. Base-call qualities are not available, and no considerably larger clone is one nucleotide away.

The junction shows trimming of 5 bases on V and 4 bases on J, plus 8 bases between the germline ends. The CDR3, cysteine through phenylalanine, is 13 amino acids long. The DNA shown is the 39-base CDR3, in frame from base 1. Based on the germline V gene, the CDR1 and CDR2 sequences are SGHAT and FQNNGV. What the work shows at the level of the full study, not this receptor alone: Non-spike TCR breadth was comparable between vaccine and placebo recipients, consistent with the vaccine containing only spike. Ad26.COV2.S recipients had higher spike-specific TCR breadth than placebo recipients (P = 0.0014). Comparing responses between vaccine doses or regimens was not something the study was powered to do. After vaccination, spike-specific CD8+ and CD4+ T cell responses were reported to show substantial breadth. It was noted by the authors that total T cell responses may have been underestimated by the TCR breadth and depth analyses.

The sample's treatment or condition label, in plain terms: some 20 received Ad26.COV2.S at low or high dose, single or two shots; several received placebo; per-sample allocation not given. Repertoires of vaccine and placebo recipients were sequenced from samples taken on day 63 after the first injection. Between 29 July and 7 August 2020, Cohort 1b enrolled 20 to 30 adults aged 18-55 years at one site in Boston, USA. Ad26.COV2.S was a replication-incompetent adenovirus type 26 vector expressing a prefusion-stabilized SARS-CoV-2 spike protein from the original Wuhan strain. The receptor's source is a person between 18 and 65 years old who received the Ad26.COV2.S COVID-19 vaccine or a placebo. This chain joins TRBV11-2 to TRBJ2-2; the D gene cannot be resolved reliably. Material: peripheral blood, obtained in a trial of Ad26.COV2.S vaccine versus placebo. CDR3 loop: CASSQLRTGELFF. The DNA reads TGTGCCAGCAGCCAGCTTCGCACCGGGGAGCTGTTTTTT.